What follows are 31 T cell receptor beta chains derived from one specimen sequenced in a study of T-cell memory formation after mild COVID-19 (dated by TCRdb to 2020 to 2023). Library preparation used 5' RACE. TCRdb lists the instrument as Illumina NovaSeq 6000. Using fastp trimming at Q25 and MiXCR clonotype assembly, TCRdb reanalyzed the public sequencing data and kept in-frame beta chains. Every distinct CDR3 protein forms one entry, paired with its most common genes and DNA. The sample yields almost 550,000 distinct CDR3 sequences; roughly 20% were counted once. Under 15% of the sample lies in the top ten. What was sequenced was PBMCs or a T cell subset sorted from them (not recorded which). The receptors originated from an adult woman who had mild COVID-19 (a few samples of this study predate the infection). The sample titles of this study are shuffled in the database, so cell type and time point are left out; the donor was told from shared clones.

The rearrangement links TRBV28 to TRBJ2-7, with D uncertain. This CDR3 is built from 12 residues. V was clipped by 5 bases and J by 3 bases, with 8 bases between them. The germline CDR1 and CDR2 sequences are MDHEN and SYDVKM. For the CDR3, the DNA is TGTGCCAGCAGTGCCCGGTTCTACGAGCAGTACTTC. This codes for CASSARFYEQYF. Filled out from reference TRBV28 and TRBJ2-7, the complete variable domain reads DVKVTQSSRYLVKRTGEKVFLECVQDMDHENMFWYRQDPGLGLRLIYFSYDVKMKEKGDIPEGYSVSREKKERFSLILESASTNQTSMYLCASSARFYEQYFGPGTRLTVT.

The V call is TRBV9, the J call TRBJ2-7; D may correspond to TRBD1 or TRBD2 (5 bases each). Germline CDR1 reads SGDLS; CDR2 reads YYNGEE. V lost 4 bases, J lost 5 bases, and 19 bases lay in between. The CDR3 is 15 amino acids. The CDR3, as DNA: TGTGCCAGCAGCCTACGGGGCGCGGTACTCCACGAGCAGTACTTC. Encoded protein: CASSLRGAVLHEQYF.

The chain links TRBV29-1 to TRBJ1-1; unclear D gene. Trimming pared 6 bases from V and 4 bases from J, leaving 6 bases between. CDR3 length: 10 residues. Germline loops: CDR1 SQVTM, CDR2 ANQGSEA. The CDR3 DNA reads as TGCAGCGTCTCGGGCACTGAAGCTTTCTTT. Encoded protein: CSVSGTEAFF.

This clonotype has just a few counts. This rearrangement joins TRBV7-8 to TRBJ2-7, with a possible D match to TRBD1 (6 bases). Germline CDR1 and CDR2: SGHVS and FQNEAQ. The length of the CDR3 is 15 residues. V was trimmed by 1 base and J by 5 bases, leaving 15 bases between them. The chain's CDR3 is CASSLVALRDNEQYF. Written as DNA, the CDR3 is TGTGCCAGCAGCTTAGTTGCCCTCAGGGACAACGAGCAGTACTTC.

This clonotype came up once. This chain joins TRBV25-1 and TRBJ1-1, with TRBD1 as a possible D gene (5 bases). CDR1 is MGHDK, CDR2 SYGVNS, per germline. This CDR3 region has 16 residues. The V end was cut by 6 bases, the J end by 5 bases, with 22 bases between. CDR3 loop: CASRTISGTDGTEAFF. DNA of the CDR3: TGTGCCAGCAGGACTATTTCCGGGACGGATGGGACTGAAGCTTTCTTT. The full variable domain, its missing parts supplied by reference TRBV25-1 and TRBJ1-1, is EADIYQTPRYLVIGTGKKITLECSQTMGHDKMYWYQQDPGMELHLIHYSYGVNSTEKGDLSSESTVSRIRTEHFPLTLESARPSHTSQYLCASRTISGTDGTEAFFGQGTRLTVV.

The chain links TRBV7-9 to TRBJ2-5, with 9 bases lining up with TRBD1. The CDR3 loop spans 16 amino acids. Per the germline V gene, CDR1 is SEHNR and CDR2 is FQNEAQ (reference sequence). V lost 4 bases, J lost 1 base, and 7 bases stayed unmatched. CDR3 nucleotide sequence: TGTGCCAGCAGCTCAAACAGGGGGCTCAGCCAAGAGACCCAGTACTTC. Amino acid sequence: CASSSNRGLSQETQYF.

This clonotype was observed a handful of times. J is TRBJ2-1 and V is TRBV5-4; D unresolved. The germline gives CDR1 SGHNT, CDR2 YYREEE (reference sequence). CDR3 length: 15 amino acids. Trimming left V 4 bases short and J 6 bases short, with 17 bases between. CDR3 in DNA: TGTGCCAGCAGCCCCCGGCGGACGGACCCCAATGAGCAGTTCTTC. It encodes CASSPRRTDPNEQFF.

The J gene is TRBJ2-7, the V gene TRBV5-1; possibly TRBD2 for D (5 bases). The CDR3 is 12 residues long. Germline V CDR1 and CDR2: SGHRS, YFSETQ. The ends were cut back, 3 bases at V and 7 bases at J, with 11 bases in the middle. The chain's CDR3 is CASSWGSGEQYF. The CDR3 bases are TGCGCCAGCAGCTGGGGTTCGGGGGAGCAGTACTTC.

The gene calls are TRBV4-2 and TRBJ2-7; 13 positions match TRBD2. Germline CDR1 and CDR2: LGHNA and YNFKEQ. CDR3 length: 15 amino acids. The J segment lost 3 bases and the V segment lost 5 bases, leaving 4 bases of the junction unmatched. CDR3 protein: CASSEGLAGDYEQYF. DNA of the CDR3: TGTGCCAGCAGCGAAGGACTAGCGGGAGACTACGAGCAGTACTTC.

This clonotype occurred a few times. This chain connects TRBV5-1 to TRBJ2-5; possibly TRBD1 or TRBD2 for D (6 bases each). Trimming took 1 base from V and 4 from J, leaving 11 bases between them. CDR3 size: 14 residues. CDR1 and CDR2 from the germline V gene are SGHRS and YFSETQ. The CDR3 nucleotides are TGCGCCAGCAGCTTGTCGGGGGCCACAGAGACCCAGTACTTC. It encodes CASSLSGATETQYF.

The gene calls are TRBV6-5 and TRBJ2-2; 9 nucleotides align to TRBD2. V was clipped by 7 bases and J by 4 bases; unmatched bases: 4. The germline V gene has CDR1 MNHEY and CDR2 SVGAGI. This CDR3 region has 14 residues. The CDR3 protein is CASKLTSGTGELFF. The CDR3 DNA is TGTGCCAGCAAACTGACTAGCGGCACCGGGGAGCTGTTTTTT.

In its sample, this clonotype was seen a few times. This rearrangement joins TRBV24-1 to TRBJ1-1; TRBD1 is a possible D gene (6 bases). Germline CDR1 KGHDR, CDR2 SFDVKD. The CDR3 covers 14 residues. The ends were cut back, 3 bases at V and 3 bases at J, with 10 bases in the middle. CDR3 bases: TGTGCCACCAGTGATGCCGGGACACACACTGAAGCTTTCTTT. Protein sequence: CATSDAGTHTEAFF.

This clonotype was observed a handful of times. The CDR3 reads CASSGIATQYF. The CDR3 nucleotides are TGTGCCAGCAGTGGGATAGCGACCCAGTACTTC. V is TRBV25-1 and J is TRBJ2-5, with no clear D. Trimming shortened V by 4 bases and J by 7 bases, and 7 bases separated the two germline ends. The length of the CDR3 is 11 residues. Germline assignment: CDR1 MGHDK and CDR2 SYGVNS.

With respect to this clonotype: One junction end does not reproduce the germline sequence, and a read error may be involved. This chain links TRBV30 with TRBJ2-4, with 8 bases fitting TRBD2. The germline V gene encodes CDR1 GTSNPN and CDR2 SVGIG (reference sequence). This CDR3 is built from 14 residues. The CDR3: CAWSVQAGVNIQYF. The CDR3 DNA reads as TGTGCCTGGAGTGTACAAGCGGGAGTAAACATACAGTACTTC.

This clonotype was observed a few times. This rearrangement joins TRBV27 to TRBJ2-7, with a tentative D call TRBD2 (6 bases). The V end was cut by 4 bases, the J end by 3 bases, with 16 bases between. The CDR3 totals 15 residues. Germline V gives CDR1 MNHEY, CDR2 SMNVEV (reference sequence). CDR3 in amino acids: CASSYGTPASYEQYF. CDR3 nucleotide sequence: TGTGCCAGCAGTTACGGGACTCCCGCAAGCTACGAGCAGTACTTC.

This chain connects TRBV27 to TRBJ2-3, with D possibly matching TRBD2 (5 bases). Germline V gene sequence: CDR1 MNHEY, CDR2 SMNVEV (reference sequence). With 5 bases removed from V and 2 bases from J, the gap between germline ends came to 17 bases. The CDR3 has 16 amino acids. This CDR3 reads CASSRFQRRPTDTQYF. The DNA for the CDR3 is TGTGCCAGCAGTCGATTTCAGCGGAGACCCACAGATACGCAGTATTTT.

V is TRBV6-5 and J is TRBJ1-2; D is unresolved. Germline V CDR1 and CDR2: MNHEY, SVGAGI. The V end was cut by 6 bases, the J end by 4 bases, with 12 bases between. This CDR3 comprises 13 residues. Written as DNA, the CDR3 is TGTGCCAGCAGGTCCAGCCTACTCTATGGCTACACCTTC. Encoded protein: CASRSSLLYGYTF.

This clonotype has only a few counts. V usage is TRBV5-1 and J usage is TRBJ2-3, with unresolved D. Trimming pared 4 bases from V and 2 bases from J, leaving 17 bases between. CDR1 is SGHRS, CDR2 YFSETQ, per germline. This CDR3 spans 16 amino acids. The CDR3 protein is CASSLGLVGNTDTQYF. CDR3 in DNA: TGCGCCAGCAGCCTTGGCCTTGTGGGAAACACAGATACGCAGTATTTT.

V usage is TRBV11-3 and J usage is TRBJ2-3, with D uncertain. V was clipped by 1 base and J by 6 bases, with 8 bases between them. Germline loops: CDR1 SGHNT, CDR2 YENEEA. The CDR3 runs 13 residues. The CDR3 DNA reads as TGTGCCAGCAGCTTAGTGCCTCCGGATACGCAGTATTTT. This sequence encodes CASSLVPPDTQYF.

The chain links TRBV20-1 to TRBJ2-1; no reliable D call. Germline CDR1 and CDR2: DFQATT and SNEGSKA (reference sequence). Trimming pared 0 bases from V and 9 bases from J, leaving 12 bases between. The CDR3 contains 13 residues. The chain's CDR3 is CSARDPTPGEQFF. Here the CDR3 DNA reads TGCAGTGCTAGAGATCCTACGCCCGGTGAGCAGTTCTTC.

This chain joins TRBV11-2 and TRBJ2-7, with D perhaps matching TRBD1 or TRBD2 (5 bases each). Germline V gene lookup returns CDR1 SGHAT and CDR2 FQNNGV. V shed 1 base and J shed 0 bases, with 10 bases lying between them. The CDR3 contains 15 residues. The CDR3 sequence: CASSLGWGSSYEQYF. The CDR3 bases are TGTGCCAGCAGCTTAGGTTGGGGGTCCTCCTACGAGCAGTACTTC.

This clonotype was counted a few times. The CDR3 loop reads CSVDGRVLLGNNEQFF. The CDR3 nucleotides read TGCAGCGTCGACGGGAGGGTCCTCTTAGGGAACAATGAGCAGTTCTTC. The chain combines TRBV29-1 with TRBJ2-1, with 8 bases lining up with TRBD2. CDR1 and CDR2 (germline): SQVTM, ANQGSEA. This CDR3 is 16 amino acids long. V shed 6 bases and J 5 bases; nucleotides not matched to a gene: 15.

The chain carries TRBV5-5 and TRBJ1-5, with D tentatively TRBD1 (5 bases). The CDR3 sequence is 16 residues long. V was pared by 4 bases and J by 1 base, with 15 bases between. The germline gives CDR1 SGHKS, CDR2 YYEKEE (reference sequence). The CDR3 loop is CASSPFGGESNQPQHF. The CDR3 DNA follows: TGTGCCAGCAGCCCATTCGGGGGGGAAAGCAATCAGCCCCAGCATTTT.

The chain is built from TRBV4-3 and TRBJ1-1; the D is unclear. Germline V CDR1 and CDR2: LGHNA, YSLEER. CDR3 size: 15 residues. The V end was cut by 4 bases, the J end by 5 bases, with 17 bases between. The CDR3 bases are TGCGCCAGCAGCCTCTCGGTCCGATTGGGGACTGAAGCTTTCTTT. Translation: CASSLSVRLGTEAFF.

CDR3 residues: CASSFGRGGDTGELFF. The CDR3 bases are TGTGCCAGCAGTTTTGGGCGGGGGGGCGACACCGGGGAGCTGTTTTTT. The V call is TRBV12-3 or TRBV12-4, the J call TRBJ2-2, with TRBD2 matching over 9 bases. Trimming cost V 3 bases and J 3 bases; bases outside gene matches: 5. The CDR3 has 16 amino acids.

This clonotype was counted at least ten times. This chain connects TRBV12-3 or TRBV12-4 to TRBJ2-7; TRBD2 aligns across 13 bases. CDR3 length equals 15 residues. V gave up 8 bases and J gave up 1 base; unmatched junction bases: 5. CDR3 coding DNA: TGTGCCAGCTCCCGGGGACTAGCGGGGTCCTACGAGCAGTACTTC. Translated: CASSRGLAGSYEQYF.

V gene TRBV12-3 or TRBV12-4 combines with J gene TRBJ2-6; perhaps D is TRBD1 or TRBD2 (5 bases each). This CDR3 is built from 16 residues. Trimming cost V 6 bases and J 0 bases, with 12 bases left between them. This chain's CDR3 is CASRRDGGSGANVLTF. The CDR3, as DNA: TGTGCCAGCAGAAGGGACGGTGGCTCTGGGGCCAACGTCCTGACTTTC.

The chain uses TRBV14 and TRBJ2-1, with 11 bases fitting TRBD2. With V trimmed by 3 bases and J by 4 bases, 5 bases remained unmatched. This CDR3 is built from 16 residues. Looked up from germline, CDR1 is SGHDN and CDR2 is FVKESK. DNA of the CDR3: TGTGCCAGCAGCCAGGCGACTAGCGGGATTTACAATGAGCAGTTCTTC. This gives the protein CASSQATSGIYNEQFF.

With respect to this clonotype: A read error may explain this, as a much larger clone is one base away. CDR3 nucleotide sequence: TGTGCCAGCAGCAACTACACCGGGGAGCTGTTTTTT. It is translated as CASSNYTGELFF. The chain uses TRBV21-1 and TRBJ2-2. TRBV21-1 is reported as a pseudogene. The CDR3 spans 12 residues.

The sample holds a few counts of this clonotype. The chain combines TRBV29-1 with TRBJ2-1; TRBD1 is a possible D gene (5 bases). Per the germline V gene, CDR1 is SQVTM and CDR2 is ANQGSEA. This CDR3 region has 14 residues. Trimming shortened V by 8 bases and J by 5 bases, and 19 bases separated the two germline ends. This CDR3 reads CSSAGRQWNNEQFF. CDR3 sequence (DNA): TGCAGCTCCGCCGGACGACAGTGGAACAATGAGCAGTTCTTC.

This chain uses TRBV2 with TRBJ2-3, with a possible D match to TRBD2 (5 bases). The CDR3 is made up of 14 amino acids. Germline CDR1 is SNHLY and CDR2 is FYNNEI. V gave up 7 bases and J gave up 3 bases, with 14 bases separating them. For the CDR3, the DNA is TGTGCCAGCACTCCGGGATTTGGGACAGATACGCAGTATTTT. This gives the protein CASTPGFGTDTQYF.